This T cell receptor beta chain was identified in a study of blood T cell repertoires in COVID-19. Study summary: Acute and convalescent COVID-19 specimens originated in the United States, Italy and Spain. From T cells, B-cell-depleted T cells, or PBMCs came the material, which was cDNA or gDNA.

The assay was immunoSEQ multiplex PCR, and TCRdb's table has in-frame clones only and misses some. The repertoire has about 300,000 clones, about nine tenths of them found once; the top ten carry less than 4.5%. Cohorts were based on clinical histories the participants reported. The germline CDR1 and CDR2 sequences are MGHRA and YSYEKL. Germline trimming cut 3 bases from V and 3 bases from J; bases unmatched to any gene: 8. The CDR3 sequence is 16 residues long. The sample comprised PBMCs or T cells enriched from blood (not recorded which). This clonotype originated in a man aged 25-40 years who had recovered from COVID-19. The rearrangement uses TRBV4-1 and TRBJ2-7; 10 bases map to TRBD2. CDR3 in amino acids: CASSQVLAGASYEQYF. In DNA, the CDR3 is TGCGCCAGCAGCCAGGTCCTAGCGGGAGCCAGCTACGAGCAGTACTTC.